This paragraph reports one T cell receptor beta chain. Antigen specificity is unknown. This sample was taken from a study of OX40 agonist ivuxolimab in advanced cancers. At the level of the study: Ivuxolimab, an agonistic anti-OX40 (CD134) antibody, was given to patients. Three patients, one with hepatocellular carcinoma and two with cutaneous melanoma, responded partially. General observations from the study: Which antigen the expanded peripheral T cells recognized is unknown.

This CDR3 is 15 amino acids long. The ends lost 4 bases at V and 13 bases at J; junction bases unmatched: 12. CDR1 SGHRS and CDR2 YFSETQ come from the germline V gene. Some clones are missing from TCRdb's copy, which holds only in-frame ones; the method was immunoSEQ multiplex PCR. Of approximately 86,000 clones in the sample, just over 85% are singletons; the top ten hold 6.5%. This clonotype originated in an adult with an advanced solid tumor such as melanoma, head and neck, liver or kidney cancer. The genes are TRBV5-1 and TRBJ2-1, with TRBD2 matching 12 bases. Material: CD4+ or CD8+ T cells sorted from blood, obtained in a trial of the OX40 agonist ivuxolimab. CDR3 in DNA: TGCGCCAGCAGCGCTCGGGCTAGCGGGGGGGCCGACCAGTTCTTC. Translating gives CASSARASGGADQFF. The complete variable domain, with remaining parts taken from reference TRBV5-1 and TRBJ2-1, reads KAGVTQTPRYLIKTRGQQVTLSCSPISGHRSVSWYQQTPGQGLQFLFEYFSETQRNKGNFPGRFSGRQFSNSRSEMNVSTLELGDSALYLCASSARASGGADQFFGPGTRLTVL.